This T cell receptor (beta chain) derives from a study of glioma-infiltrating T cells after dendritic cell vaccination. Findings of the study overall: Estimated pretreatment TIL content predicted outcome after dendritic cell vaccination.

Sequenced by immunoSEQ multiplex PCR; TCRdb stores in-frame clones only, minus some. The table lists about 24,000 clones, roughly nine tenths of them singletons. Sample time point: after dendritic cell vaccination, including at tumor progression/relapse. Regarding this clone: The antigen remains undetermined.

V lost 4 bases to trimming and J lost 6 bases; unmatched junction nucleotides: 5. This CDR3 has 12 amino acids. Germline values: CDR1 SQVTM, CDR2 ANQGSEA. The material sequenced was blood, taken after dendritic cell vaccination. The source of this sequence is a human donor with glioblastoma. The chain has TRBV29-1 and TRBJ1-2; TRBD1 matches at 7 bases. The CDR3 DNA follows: TGCAGCGTTGCCGGGACAGAACATGGCTACACCTTC. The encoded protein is CSVAGTEHGYTF.